The T cell receptor beta chain under discussion was sequenced for a study of T cell responses to AZD1222 COVID-19 vaccine. Regarding this clone: Its antigen remains unknown.

General study results and limits: Every sample of the repertoires postdated the peak T cell response. Across the whole spike, CD4 TCRs peaked at regions 160-218 and 743-854.

Data came from immunoSEQ multiplex PCR; TCRdb stores just in-frame clones and leaves some out. The top ten hold around 5.6% of the sample, which has about 130,000 clones, 80% to 90% seen once. The ends lost 5 bases at V and 0 bases at J; junction bases unmatched: 7. The CDR3 runs to 15 residues. The germline V gene encodes CDR1 SGHRS and CDR2 YFSETQ. The chain is built from TRBV5-1 and TRBJ1-2, with TRBD1 identical over 7 bases. The receptor comes from an adult in good health. Sample: peripheral blood, taken on day 0 of AZD1222 vaccination. The CDR3 sequence: CASRGSGTANYGYTF. The CDR3 DNA reads as TGCGCCAGCAGAGGAAGCGGGACAGCTAACTATGGCTACACCTTC. Together with reference TRBV5-1 and TRBJ1-2, the CDR3 gives the full variable domain: KAGVTQTPRYLIKTRGQQVTLSCSPISGHRSVSWYQQTPGQGLQFLFEYFSETQRNKGNFPGRFSGRQFSNSRSEMNVSTLELGDSALYLCASRGSGTANYGYTFGSGTRLTVV.